These 3 T cell receptor beta chains originate from one sample sequenced in a study of cytomegalovirus exposure and HLA in healthy donors (dated by TCRdb to the late 2010s). To prepare the library, the immunoSEQ multiplex PCR assay was applied. For the multiplex PCR, a mixture combining 60 forward primers for TCR Vbeta segments and 13 reverse primers for TCR Jbeta segments was used. The table comes from immuneACCESS by way of TCRdb, which keeps in-frame sequences with V and J called. Part of the clones is missing from these tables; in studies checked, under half for an unresolved V gene and the rest for unknown reasons. This sample is represented by 110,000 or so clones; about four fifths of them were singletons. The ten largest clones add up to around 2.6% of the sample. Material for sequencing was PBMCs. The receptors were gathered from a woman under 30 in good health and CMV-seronegative.

This sequence joins TRBV7-2 and TRBJ1-1; D is possibly TRBD1 (6 bases). Germline V gives CDR1 SGHTA, CDR2 FQGNSA. V was trimmed by 1 base and J by 3 bases, leaving 9 bases between them. This CDR3 spans 14 amino acids. The CDR3 is CASSLVGGDTEAFF. CDR3 bases: TGTGCCAGCAGCTTAGTAGGGGGAGACACTGAAGCTTTCTTT. Full variable domain (remainder filled in from reference TRBV7-2 and TRBJ1-1): GAGVSQSPSNKVTEKGKDVELRCDPISGHTALYWYRQSLGQGLEFLIYFQGNSAPDKSGLPSDRFSAERTGGSVSTLTIQRTQQEDSAVYLCASSLVGGDTEAFFGQGTRLTVV.

This chain connects TRBV28 to TRBJ1-5, with unresolved D. Trimming took off 6 bases at V and 0 bases at J, with 6 bases between the two ends. Looked up from germline, CDR1 is MDHEN and CDR2 is SYDVKM. The CDR3 runs 13 residues. The chain's CDR3 is CASSRDSNQPQHF. The DNA of the CDR3 is TGTGCCAGCAGCCGCGATAGCAATCAGCCCCAGCATTTT.

A remark on this clone: A junction boundary mismatches the germline segment, possibly from a read error. This chain links TRBV11-3 with TRBJ1-1; unclear D gene. The CDR3 runs 11 residues. Germline lookup yields CDR1 SGHNT and CDR2 YENEEA. The CDR3 DNA reads as TGTGCCAGCAGCCCCGGTTTGGTGCTGGTCTTT. Its translation is CASSPGLVLVF.